The clone carrying this T cell receptor beta chain was recorded a few times. The antigen is not known. Those donating, healthy Caucasian individuals from Russia, were aged roughly 6 to 95. The CDR3 totals 13 residues. Germline V gene data show CDR1 as MDHEN and CDR2 as SYDVKM. The ends were cut back, 5 bases at V and 4 bases at J, with 11 bases in the middle. This sample was taken from a study of blood T cells in healthy people across ages. Study-wide findings and caveats: In older individuals, TCR beta diversity per million T cells was lower, falling roughly linearly with age. Naive CD4+ cell counts and diversity both ran higher in long-lived than in aged donors.

The authors ran a second PCR of about 6 to 12 cycles using a sample-barcoded 5' primer and a J-beta primer mix. A template-switch adaptor with 12 random nucleotides tagged each cDNA molecule. TCRdb redid the calling of the 5' RACE reads with MiXCR, one entry per CDR3 protein. The repertoire holds hundreds of thousands of distinct CDR3 sequences, with roughly 64% as singletons. The sample consisted of blood. The gene calls are TRBV28 and TRBJ1-2; D gene ambiguous. The origin of this receptor is a young man in good health. The CDR3 DNA follows: TGTGCCAGCAGTCGCCCCCAGCTCTATGGCTACACCTTC. It encodes CASSRPQLYGYTF.